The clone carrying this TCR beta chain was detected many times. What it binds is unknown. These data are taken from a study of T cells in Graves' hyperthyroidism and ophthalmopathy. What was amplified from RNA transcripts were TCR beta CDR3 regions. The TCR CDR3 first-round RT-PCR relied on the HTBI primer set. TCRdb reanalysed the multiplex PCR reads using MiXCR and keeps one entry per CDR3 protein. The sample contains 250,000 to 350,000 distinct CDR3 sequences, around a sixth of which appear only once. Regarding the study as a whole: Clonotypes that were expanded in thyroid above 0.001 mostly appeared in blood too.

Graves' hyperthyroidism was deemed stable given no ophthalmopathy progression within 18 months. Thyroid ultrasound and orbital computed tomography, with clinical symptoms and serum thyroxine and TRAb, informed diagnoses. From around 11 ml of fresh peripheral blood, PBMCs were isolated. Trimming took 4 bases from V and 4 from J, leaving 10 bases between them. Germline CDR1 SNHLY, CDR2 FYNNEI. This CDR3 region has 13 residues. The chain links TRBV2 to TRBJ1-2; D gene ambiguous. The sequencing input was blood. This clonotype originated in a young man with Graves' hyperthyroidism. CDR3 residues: CASSVELLYGYTF. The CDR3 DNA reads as TGTGCCAGCAGTGTAGAGCTCCTCTATGGCTACACCTTC.